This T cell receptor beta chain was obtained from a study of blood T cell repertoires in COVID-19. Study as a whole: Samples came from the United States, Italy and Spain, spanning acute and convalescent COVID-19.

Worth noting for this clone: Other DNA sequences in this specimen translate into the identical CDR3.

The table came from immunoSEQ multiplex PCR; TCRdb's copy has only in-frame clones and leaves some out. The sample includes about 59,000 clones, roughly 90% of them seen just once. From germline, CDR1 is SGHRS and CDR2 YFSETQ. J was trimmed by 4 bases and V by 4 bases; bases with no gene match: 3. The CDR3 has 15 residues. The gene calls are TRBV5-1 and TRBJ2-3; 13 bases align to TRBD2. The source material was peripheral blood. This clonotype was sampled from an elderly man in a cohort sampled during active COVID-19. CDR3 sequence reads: CASSRTSGRADTQYF. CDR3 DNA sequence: TGCGCCAGCAGCAGAACTAGCGGGAGGGCAGATACGCAGTATTTT. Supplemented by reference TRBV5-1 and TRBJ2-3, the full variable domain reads KAGVTQTPRYLIKTRGQQVTLSCSPISGHRSVSWYQQTPGQGLQFLFEYFSETQRNKGNFPGRFSGRQFSNSRSEMNVSTLELGDSALYLCASSRTSGRADTQYFGPGTRLTVL.